These 2 T cell receptor beta chains were sequenced from one sample in a study of T cells in Graves' hyperthyroidism and ophthalmopathy. Researchers amplified the TCR beta CDR3 regions from RNA transcripts. Researchers ran a first-round RT-PCR on the TCR CDR3 using the HTBI primer set. MiXCR, run by TCRdb on the multiplex PCR reads, gives a single entry per CDR3 protein. This table has about 360,000 distinct CDR3 sequences, roughly 19% appearing once. Sequenced input: blood. These receptors were collected from a young woman with Graves' hyperthyroidism.

This clonotype was seen repeatedly, ten times or more. This chain links TRBV29-1 with TRBJ2-5; 11 bases are shared with TRBD1. This CDR3 is built from 14 residues. V shed 7 bases and J 5 bases; nucleotides not matched to a gene: 9. Germline assignment: CDR1 SQVTM and CDR2 ANQGSEA. The CDR3, as DNA: TGCAGCGCCTCTGGGACAGGGGGTTGGGAGACCCAGTACTTC. Encoded protein: CSASGTGGWETQYF.

The chain links TRBV11-3 to TRBJ2-2, with unresolved D. The CDR3 has 15 residues. Trimming took 4 bases from V and 1 from J, leaving 10 bases between them. Per the germline V gene, CDR1 is SGHNT and CDR2 is YENEEA. CDR3 amino acids: CASSSANMNTGELFF. CDR3 bases: TGTGCCAGCAGCTCGGCGAACATGAACACCGGGGAGCTGTTTTTT.